The clone carrying this TCR beta chain was counted many times. Its antigen is still unknown. The sample belongs to a study of naive and memory T cell subsets. Broader study findings: This RNA-based method may be sensitive to activation-related transcript changes.

Whole-blood samples were under 3 ml of peripheral blood from healthy adult volunteers. Cells were not sorted; total RNA input targeted about 1 to 1000 ng. For blood and skin samples, reverse transcription used TCR alpha and beta constant primers. The SP2 primer and nested alpha and beta constant region primers amplified ligated cDNA in four rounds. One entry per CDR3 protein, called by TCRdb with MiXCR from the 5' RACE reads. The data show tens of thousands of distinct CDR3 sequences, around 4% seen once. This TCR was recovered from a male donor in good health.

The CDR3 sequence is CASGGPNTGELFF. The CDR3 DNA reads TGTGCCTCGGGGGGCCCGAACACCGGGGAGCTGTTTTTT. This rearrangement joins TRBV6-2 or TRBV6-3 to TRBJ2-2; weak D call: TRBD2 (7 bases). V was pared by 11 bases and J by 0 bases, with 10 bases between. Germline assignment: CDR1 MNHEY and CDR2 SVGEGT. The CDR3 is 13 residues long.